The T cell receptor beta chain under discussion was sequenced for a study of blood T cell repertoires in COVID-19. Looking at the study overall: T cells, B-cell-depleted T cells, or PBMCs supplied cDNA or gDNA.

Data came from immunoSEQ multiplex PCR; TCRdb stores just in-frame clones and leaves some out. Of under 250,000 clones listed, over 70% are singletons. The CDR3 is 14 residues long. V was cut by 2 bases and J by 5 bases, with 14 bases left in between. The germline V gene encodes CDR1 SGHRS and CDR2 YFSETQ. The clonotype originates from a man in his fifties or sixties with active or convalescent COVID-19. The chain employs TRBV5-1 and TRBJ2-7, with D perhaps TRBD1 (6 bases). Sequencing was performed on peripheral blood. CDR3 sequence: CASSLPGQYNEQYF. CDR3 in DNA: TGCGCCAGCAGCTTACCGGGACAATATAACGAGCAGTACTTC.